This T cell receptor beta chain was sequenced during a study of vaccination effects on CD4 cells after COVID-19. Here immunoSEQ multiplex PCR was the method, and the copy in TCRdb shows in-frame clones only, minus some. The sample carries more than 55,000 clones, approximately 80% recorded once. Study-wide results and caveats: Long after vaccination, the clones induced by infection and by vaccine shrank markedly in size.

CD4+ T cells were isolated after 10 days of culture. Participants each got two BNT162b2 or mRNA-1273 vaccine doses. This clone was seen a handful of times. Its cognate antigen is unknown. This CDR3 has 15 residues. CDR1 and CDR2 (germline): SGHAT, FQNNGV. V was pared by 4 bases and J by 0 bases, with 10 bases between. This TCR was recovered from a human donor who received a COVID-19 vaccine. The chain uses TRBV11-2 and TRBJ1-3; D is possibly TRBD1 (5 bases). Specimen: CD4+ T cells from PBMCs cultured without peptide, collected after COVID-19 vaccination. As DNA, the CDR3 is TGTGCCAGCAGCTCCCACAGGAGCTCTGGAAACACCATATATTTT. It yields the protein CASSSHRSSGNTIYF.